Below are 16 T cell receptor beta chains sequenced from a single sample in a study of blood T cell repertoires in COVID-19. Assay: immunoSEQ multiplex PCR; the TCRdb copy retains only in-frame clones and omits some. The table shows around 100,000 clones, with about 85% occurring only once. The sample taken for sequencing was peripheral blood. The receptors originated from a man in his forties or fifties in a cohort sampled during active COVID-19.

This clone was counted a single time. The chain combines TRBV27 with TRBJ1-6, with D perhaps TRBD1 (6 bases). Trimming shortened V by 5 bases and J by 6 bases, and 11 bases separated the two germline ends. There are 14 residues in the CDR3. The germline CDR1 and CDR2 sequences are MNHEY and SMNVEV (reference sequence). CDR3 region: CASSLQGANSPLHF. Written as DNA, the CDR3 is TGTGCCAGCAGTCTACAGGGTGCTAATTCACCCCTCCACTTT.

The V gene is TRBV18, the J gene TRBJ2-5; D is unresolved. The CDR3 runs to 12 residues. Germline values: CDR1 KGHSH, CDR2 LQKENI. V lost 5 bases to trimming and J lost 3 bases, with 7 bases between them. In nucleotides, the CDR3 is TGTGCCAGCTCATCCCTTAAAGAGACCCAGTACTTC. It specifies CASSSLKETQYF.

The gene calls are TRBV16 and TRBJ2-5, with unresolved D. Germline V gene sequence: CDR1 KGHSY, CDR2 FQNENV. Trimming shortened V by 7 bases and J by 0 bases, and 12 bases separated the two germline ends. The CDR3 length is 14 residues. The CDR3 region is CASNPYPNQETQYF. CDR3 sequence (DNA): TGTGCCAGCAACCCCTACCCGAACCAAGAGACCCAGTACTTC. The variable domain in full, completed from reference TRBV16 and TRBJ2-5, reads GEEVAQTPKHLVRGEGQKAKLYCAPIKGHSYVFWYQQVLKNEFKFLISFQNENVFDETGMPKERFSAKCLPNSPCSLEIQATKLEDSAVYFCASNPYPNQETQYFGPGTRLLVL.

This clone came up once. The chain couples TRBV28 to TRBJ1-2, with 8 positions matching TRBD1. The J segment lost 8 bases and the V segment lost 5 bases, leaving 13 bases of the junction unmatched. From germline, CDR1 is MDHEN and CDR2 SYDVKM. The CDR3 has 15 amino acids. The CDR3 DNA reads as TGTGCCAGCAGTCCGGGGGGACAGGACCCATGGGGCTACACCTTC. This sequence encodes CASSPGGQDPWGYTF.

The chain links TRBV19 to TRBJ1-5; D not resolved. The CDR3 length is 15 residues. Germline-derived CDR1 and CDR2 are LNHDA and SQIVND (reference sequence). Between the trimmed V and J ends, which lost 2 bases and 5 bases, there was a span of 13 bases. The CDR3 loop reads CASSIYRGGDQPQHF. The CDR3 DNA reads as TGTGCCAGTAGTATATACCGGGGTGGGGATCAGCCCCAGCATTTT. Based on the CDR3 plus reference TRBV19 and TRBJ1-5, the full variable domain is DGGITQSPKYLFRKEGQNVTLSCEQNLNHDAMYWYRQDPGQGLRLIYYSQIVNDFQKGDIAEGYSVSREKKESFPLTVTSAQKNPTAFYLCASSIYRGGDQPQHFGDGTRLSIL.

This sequence joins TRBV14 and TRBJ1-1; D uncertain. CDR1 and CDR2 from the germline V gene are SGHDN and FVKESK. The CDR3 loop spans 14 amino acids. V lost 4 bases to trimming and J lost 3 bases, with 12 bases between them. The CDR3 reads CASSPPGVDTEAFF. CDR3 nucleotide sequence: TGTGCCAGCAGCCCTCCGGGAGTGGACACTGAAGCTTTCTTT.

This clone was seen only once. CDR3 DNA: TGTGCCAGCAGCCAAGATCGAGCCCGTCAGGGGACCCAGTACTTC. Translation: CASSQDRARQGTQYF. The V gene is TRBV3-1 (or the pseudogene TRBV3-2), the J gene TRBJ2-5, with a possible D match to TRBD1 (5 bases). CDR3 length: 15 residues. Between the trimmed V and J ends, which lost 0 bases and 7 bases, there was a span of 15 bases. CDR1 and CDR2 (germline): LGHDT, YNNKEL (reference sequence).

The rearrangement links TRBV6-5 to TRBJ1-5; the match to TRBD1 covers 11 bases. There are 14 residues in the CDR3. The germline V gene encodes CDR1 MNHEY and CDR2 SVGAGI. With V trimmed by 6 bases and J by 3 bases, 1 base remained unmatched. The CDR3, as DNA: TGTGCCAGCAGGGGACAGGGGGTCAATCAGCCCCAGCATTTT. Protein sequence: CASRGQGVNQPQHF.

CDR3 loop: CASSSGDTQYF. In DNA form, the CDR3 reads TGTGCCAGCAGCTCGGGGGATACGCAGTATTTT. V is TRBV5-6 and J is TRBJ2-3; the D gene is possibly TRBD2 (5 bases). With 3 bases removed from V and 6 bases from J, the gap between germline ends came to 5 bases. The CDR3 is 11 amino acids. Germline V gives CDR1 SGHDT, CDR2 YYEEEE.

The rearrangement joins TRBV5-4 to TRBJ1-1; D unclear. Trimming took 2 bases from V and 1 from J, leaving 9 bases between them. CDR3 length equals 14 residues. Per the germline V gene, CDR1 is SGHNT and CDR2 is YYREEE (reference sequence). The CDR3 region is CASSFLQTNTEAFF. Here the CDR3 DNA reads TGTGCCAGCAGCTTTTTACAGACGAACACTGAAGCTTTCTTT.

The V call is TRBV19, the J call TRBJ2-5; D is perhaps TRBD1 (6 bases). Germline CDR1 and CDR2: LNHDA and SQIVND (reference sequence). The CDR3 runs to 15 residues. V was pared by 0 bases and J by 5 bases, with 13 bases between. CDR3 bases: TGTGCCAGTAGTATAGACGGCAGGGGTGTGGAGACCCAGTACTTC. Encoded protein: CASSIDGRGVETQYF.

This rearrangement joins TRBV13 to TRBJ2-7; 7 positions match TRBD1. CDR3 length: 13 residues. Germline V gene sequence: CDR1 PRHDT, CDR2 FYEKMQ (reference sequence). V was pared by 3 bases and J by 5 bases, with 4 bases of the junction left unmatched. In DNA, the CDR3 is TGTGCCAGCAGCTTGGGCAGGGGGAACGAGCAGTACTTC. It codes for CASSLGRGNEQYF.

The chain carries TRBV18 and TRBJ1-5, with D possibly matching TRBD1 (5 bases). This CDR3 is 15 amino acids long. Per germline, CDR1 KGHSH and CDR2 LQKENI. V dropped 1 base and J dropped 1 base, with 8 bases sitting between them. The CDR3 region is CASSPLSGSNQPQHF. CDR3 DNA: TGTGCCAGCTCACCACTCTCAGGGAGCAATCAGCCCCAGCATTTT.

The chain combines TRBV5-5 with TRBJ2-3, with 8 bases aligning to TRBD2. This CDR3 has 16 residues. V gave up 1 base and J gave up 4 bases; unmatched junction bases: 8. Germline V CDR1 and CDR2: SGHKS, YYEKEE (reference sequence). The CDR3 reads CASSLISGVASDTQYF. The CDR3 DNA follows: TGTGCCAGCAGCTTGATTAGCGGGGTGGCCTCAGATACGCAGTATTTT.

In this sample, this clone turned up once. The rearrangement joins TRBV12-2 to TRBJ1-5. TRBV12-2 is flagged as a pseudogene. The CDR3 spans 17 residues. The CDR3 spells CASRLEREDRRNQPQHF. The CDR3 bases are TGTGCAAGTCGCTTAGAGCGGGAGGACAGGCGCAATCAGCCCCAGCATTTT.

The J gene is TRBJ1-2, the V gene TRBV19; 8 nucleotides agree with TRBD1. From germline, CDR1 is LNHDA and CDR2 SQIVND (reference sequence). V shed 5 bases, J shed 2 bases, and the junction held 7 bases outside the gene matches. CDR3 size: 15 residues. The CDR3 DNA is TGTGCCAGTAGTCTCCGGACAGGGATCAACTATGGCTACACCTTC. Translated: CASSLRTGINYGYTF.